This entry features one T cell receptor (beta chain) sequence. Its cognate antigen has yet to be identified. No much larger clone exists at a distance of one base, and base qualities are not known. The sample comes from a study of cytomegalovirus exposure and HLA in healthy donors (dated by TCRdb to 2017 to 2019). Concerning the study at large: In an earlier analysis of 587 of the donors, around 290 Gb of sequence data and some 120 million unique TCR beta sequences from 180 million or so T cells were reported. The study combined high-throughput TCR immunosequencing, statistical association of individual TCRs with disease status, and machine learning to predict cytomegalovirus infection status. HLA typing covered class I and class II loci at four-digit resolution. Roughly five DR-DQ haplotypes were handled as single units for association and clustering because linkage in the cohort was strong. About 300 gigabases of sequencing data and 70 million to 85 million unique TCR sequences were included in an early release covering around 600 HLA-typed donors. Every repertoire in the discovery cohort had been generated on one and the same sequencing platform. Of the 300 to 500 genotyped donors, 75% to 85% were placed in the genetic ancestry cluster associated with self-reported Caucasian donors. The aim of the study was to test whether cataloging public T cell receptors could identify signatures of past pathogen exposure. The number of donors typed differed by locus, with 629-630 for A, B, C, DRB1 and DQB1, about 500 for DQA1, over 600 for DPA1, and around 430 for DPB1. In addition to the first cohort of 666 subjects, a separate validation cohort of some 120 different subjects was used. Using immunosequencing, the study profiled T cell repertoires from around 670 subjects and related those repertoires to cytomegalovirus serostatus. Across roughly 420 genotyped donors of the cohort, an average of roughly 250,000 unique TCR beta nucleotide sequences per donor were sequenced, and 15% to 20% of those sequences were non-productive. In the later analysis, no new phenotypic data were used to find candidate immune exposures; instead, reliance was placed on TCR beta sequences and their occurrence across donors. A later analysis re-analyzed previously published TCR beta repertoires from several hundred donors and added high-resolution HLA genotyping to study TCR occurrence patterns. Alongside the repertoire data, information on donor age, sex, ethnicity and CMV serostatus was compiled. To decide whether each TCR beta V gene segment behaved as functional or pseudogenic, an earlier analysis of several hundred of the donors relied on high-throughput TCR beta sequencing. A later genetic analysis took genome-wide SNP genotypes for about three fifths of the 666 donors and used that subset as a discovery cohort.

Libraries came from the immunoSEQ multiplex PCR assay. A mixture of 60 forward primers for TCR Vbeta segments and 13 reverse primers for TCR Jbeta segments was used in the multiplex PCR. A multiplex PCR assay on genomic DNA amplified the CDR3 region of rearranged TCR beta genes. The Illumina HiSeq System was used to sequence the amplified TCR beta libraries as 87-base-pair reads. Turning to the authors' computational methods: A later analysis tallied around 82 million unique TCR beta chains across the 550 to 850 repertoires, and around 12 million of those chains were shared by two or more donors. To remove PCR and sequencing errors, raw reads were error-corrected and collapsed into unique sequences using a nearest-neighbor algorithm that merged closely related sequences. Alignment of CDR3 sequences to IMGT reference sequences was used to assign V, D and J gene segments. For a sequence to be retained, a match of at least six nucleotides was required to both a V gene segment and a J gene segment. A rearrangement was called productive if the CDR3 had no stop codons and remained in frame with V and J, and every other rearrangement was called non-productive. CDR3 was defined according to IMGT convention as the region running from the second conserved V-encoded cysteine to the conserved J-encoded phenylalanine. Sequences without an unambiguous match to a single V gene segment were excluded from the earlier analysis of about 630 of the donors. An earlier analysis of around 600 of the donors classified V segments as functional when productive rearrangements were above 56.7% and as segregating when the standard deviation between donors was above 5%. A statistical classification framework was built for diagnosing cytomegalovirus status from the catalog of TCR beta chain sequences. V and J gene assignment, in a later analysis, came from comparing TCR nucleotide sequences with IMGT/GENE-DB human TR gene sequences. The TCRdist pipeline was used in a later analysis to assign CDR3 sequences and most-parsimonious VDJ recombination scenarios. In a later analysis, each TCR beta chain was defined by its CDR3 amino acid sequence together with its V-gene family, and reads lacking a unique V-gene family were excluded. As a way to deal with suspected cross-contamination and a sequencing artifact, a later analysis dropped more than 500 nucleotide sequences that were highly shared and had low generation probability. In a later analysis, a clonal expansion index was calculated for each public chain from normalized within-repertoire ranks of inferred template counts. A later analysis computed generation probabilities with a VDJ recombination model fitted to out-of-frame rearrangements, and checked the results against IGoR. In a later analysis, TCR-TCR, TCR-HLA and TCR-CMV co-occurrence was scored with hypergeometric tests, and a repertoire-size bias correction was applied to TCR pairs. To estimate false discovery rates, a later analysis permuted the HLA or CMV assignments 20 times. In a later analysis, co-occurring TCRs were grouped with DBSCAN, and TCRdist sequence similarity was added when clustering was performed within HLA-allele-positive subsets. Co-occurrence clustering excluded repertoires with fewer than 30,000 or more than 120,000 public chains, plus five with anomalous nucleotide sharing. TCRdb stores this immuneACCESS table with in-frame sequences only. Part of the clones is absent; in the studies checked, under half of the shortfall reflects unresolved V genes, and no reason is known for the rest. The V and J calls and clone size are taken from that table; D and trimming were inferred from the DNA. This sample comprises about 98,000 clones, roughly two thirds of them detected only once. The ten biggest clones cover under 2.5% of the sample.

The paper's findings and limits, for the study overall: According to a later analysis, parvovirus B19, influenza, CMV and Epstein-Barr virus appeared linked to several top co-occurrence clusters. Correlated functional status among segregating V segments might be attributable to linkage disequilibrium, but an unknown experimental factor could not be ruled out. Immune exposure information for the cohort was limited to CMV serostatus. In both the original and validation cohorts, the classifier was reported to diagnose cytomegalovirus status with high specificity and sensitivity. Because HLA typing was unavailable for some donors at each locus, only the typed subset was used in association tests. The study listed approximately 150 TCR beta chains as associated with cytomegalovirus. A group of highly shared sequence variants was considered likely to be a technical artifact of the sequencing pipeline. Some IMGT-functional V segments, including TRBV6-2 and TRBV6-3, could not be distinguished by the 87-base-pair reads and were therefore excluded. In a later genetic analysis, fewer N-insertions in productive TCRs were reported among donors in an Asian-associated ancestry cluster than the roughly 700-donor mean. The authors suggested that the approach could potentially be generalized to other disease states and immunological phenotypes. In a later analysis, the rate of TCR association differed among HLA loci, with DRB1 alleles having the most associated TCRs and HLA-C alleles having the fewest. A later analysis associated about 16,000 TCR beta sequences with specific HLA alleles at a false discovery rate of 0.05. In an earlier analysis of around 600 of the donors, most TCR beta V segments appeared in productive rearrangements about 87% or about 30% of the time, broadly matching IMGT annotations. A further reported finding was that TCR beta sequences accurately predicted the HLA-A and HLA-B alleles for most subjects in the first cohort. When HLA alleles, especially DR and DQ, strongly co-occurred, attributing TCR associations to individual alleles was difficult. According to a later analysis, most CMV-associated TCR beta chains appeared to be HLA-restricted, and the HLA associations seemed to be driven largely by CMV exposure. In a later analysis, HLA-associated TCR beta chains were found to be more clonally expanded and to have lower generation probabilities than equally common non-associated chains. Because counts were too low, under 20 rarely observed V segments, including chromosome 9 orphons, were left out of the earlier analysis of 587 of the donors. Only TCR beta chains were sequenced in this cohort, and the absence of alpha or paired-chain data limited detectable features. The presence/absence analyses assumed that sequencing depth was roughly uniform across donors, and that assumption may not be true. Across donors, most TCR sequences were observed very rarely, whereas some public TCRs were present in many individuals. In vitro tests confirmed that a few of the cytomegalovirus-associated TCR beta chains recognize cytomegalovirus antigens. V-gene and J-gene trimming of TCR beta chains was associated with a missense DCLRE1C variant in a later genetic analysis, and the association was replicated in an independent cohort.

The cohort consisted of 600 to 700 healthy bone marrow donors. At the time of sampling, all cohort members were nominally healthy, though unrecorded immune exposures were likely present. The donor tested CMV seronegative and was one of the 352 seronegative cohort members. Each donor provided a peripheral blood sample, and peripheral blood mononuclear cells were used for TCR beta sequencing. Genomic DNA was extracted from the blood cell samples with the Qiagen DNeasy Blood Extraction Kit. Based on the germline V gene, the CDR1 and CDR2 sequences are MGHRA and YSYEKL. Spanning cysteine to phenylalanine, the CDR3 consists of 15 amino acids. The read is trimmed to its CDR3 DNA, 45 bases read in frame from base 1.

What was sequenced was PBMCs. This TCR was sampled from a man between 45 and 60 years old in good health and CMV-seronegative. The rearrangement joined TRBV4-1 to TRBJ2-5, and TRBD2 matches 8 of the central bases. The end of the DNA aligns better with TRBJ2-7, so the J call may be wrong. The DNA reads as follows: TGCGCCAGCAGCCAATCCGATCGGGGGGGCAGCGAGCAGTACTTC. It specifies CASSQSDRGGSEQYF.